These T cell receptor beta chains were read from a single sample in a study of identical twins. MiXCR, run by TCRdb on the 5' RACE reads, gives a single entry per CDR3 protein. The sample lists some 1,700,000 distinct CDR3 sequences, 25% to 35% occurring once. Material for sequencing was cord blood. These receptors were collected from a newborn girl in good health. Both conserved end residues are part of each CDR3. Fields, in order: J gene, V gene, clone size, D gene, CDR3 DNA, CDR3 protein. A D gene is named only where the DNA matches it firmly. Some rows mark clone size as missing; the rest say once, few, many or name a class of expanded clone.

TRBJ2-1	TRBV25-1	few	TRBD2	TGTGCCAGCAGTGGAACCTCGGGGACTAGCGTTTCCTACAATGAGCAGTTCTTC	CASSGTSGTSVSYNEQFF
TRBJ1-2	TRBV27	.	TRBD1	TGTGCCAGCAGTTTGGGGACAGGGCTCTTAGGGGGCTACACCTTC	CASSLGTGLLGGYTF
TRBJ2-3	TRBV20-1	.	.	TGCAGTGCTATGACTAGGCCCACAGATACGCAGTATTTT	CSAMTRPTDTQYF
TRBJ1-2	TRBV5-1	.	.	TGCGCCAGCAGCTTGGCCGGACCAGGGAACTATGGCTACACCTTC	CASSLAGPGNYGYTF
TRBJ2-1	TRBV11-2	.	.	TGTGCCAGCAGCTCCTTAATGTGGGGCCTAGGGCATGAGCAGTTCTTC	CASSSLMWGLGHEQFF
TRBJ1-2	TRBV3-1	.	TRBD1	TGTGCCAGCAGCCAAGGGGACAGGGGGCCCTATGGCTACACCTTC	CASSQGDRGPYGYTF
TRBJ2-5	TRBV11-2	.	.	TGTGCCAGCAGCCCGAGGGGGGACTGGAAAGAGACCCAGTACTTC	CASSPRGDWKETQYF
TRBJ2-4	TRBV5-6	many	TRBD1	TGTGCCAGCAGCTACCTCCGGGACAGGGATAAGGACATTCAGTACTTC	CASSYLRDRDKDIQYF
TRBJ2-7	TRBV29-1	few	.	TGCAGCGTGGGACCTCGAGGGAGCTCCTACGAGCAGTACTTC	CSVGPRGSSYEQYF
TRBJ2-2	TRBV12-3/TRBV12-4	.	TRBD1	TGTGCCAGCAGGAGATCGGACAGGGACACCGGGGAGCTGTTTTTT	CASRRSDRDTGELFF
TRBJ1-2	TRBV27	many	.	TGTGCCAGCAGTCCCTTCGACAGGTTCTATGGCTACACCTTC	CASSPFDRFYGYTF
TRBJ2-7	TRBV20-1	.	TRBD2	TGCAGTGCTAGAGTGACTAGCGCCTCCTACGAGCAGTACTTC	CSARVTSASYEQYF
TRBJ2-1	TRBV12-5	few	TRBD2	TGTGCTAGTGGACTAGCGGGAGGCAGAGAGCAGTTCTTC	CASGLAGGREQFF
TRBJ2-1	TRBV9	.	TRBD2	TGTGCCAGCAGCCCCCGGAGTAGCGGGAGTACGAATGAGCAGTTCTTC	CASSPRSSGSTNEQFF
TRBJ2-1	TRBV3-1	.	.	TGTGCCAGCAGCCAAGGGCCAGAGGGGTCCTACAATGAGCAGTTCTTC	CASSQGPEGSYNEQFF
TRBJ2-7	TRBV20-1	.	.	TGCAGTGCTAGTGACGGCGGGCCCTACGAGCAGTACTTC	CSASDGGPYEQYF
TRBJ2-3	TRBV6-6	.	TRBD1	TGTGCCAGCAGTTACGGCAGGGGGCGGTCAGATACGCAGTATTTT	CASSYGRGRSDTQYF
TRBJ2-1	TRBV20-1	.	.	TGCAGTGCCCGGGGACTGGGCTTGAATGAGCAGTTCTTC	CSARGLGLNEQFF
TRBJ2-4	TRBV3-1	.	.	TGTGCCAGCACTCTACAGGCGGGCTCACGGGAGCAGTACTTC	CASTLQAGSREQYF
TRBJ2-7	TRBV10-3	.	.	TGTGCCATCAGTGGGAAGGCGACCTACGAGCAGTACTTC	CAISGKATYEQYF
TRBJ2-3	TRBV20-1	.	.	TGCAGTGCTAGGGCCGGTTTAAGGGGGAGGCCCACAGATACGCAGTATTTT	CSARAGLRGRPTDTQYF
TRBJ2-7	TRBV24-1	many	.	TGTGCCACCAGTCCCGGACAGCTCCGCTCCTACGAGCAGTACTTC	CATSPGQLRSYEQYF
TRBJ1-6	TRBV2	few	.	TGTGCCAGCAGTGTGCGGTCACCCCTCCACTTT	CASSVRSPLHF
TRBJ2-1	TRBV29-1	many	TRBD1	TGCAGCGTTTCCGGGACAGGGTCCTACAATGAGCAGTTCTTC	CSVSGTGSYNEQFF
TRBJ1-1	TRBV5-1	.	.	TGCGCCAGCAGCTCCGCTTCCATCACTGAAGCTTTCTTT	CASSSASITEAFF
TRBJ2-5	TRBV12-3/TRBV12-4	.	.	TGTGCCAGCAGTTCTACAGGGGGGGTGACCCAGTACTTC	CASSSTGGVTQYF
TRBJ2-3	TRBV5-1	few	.	TGCGCCAGCAGCTTGGAGCTTCCCACAGATACGCAGTATTTT	CASSLELPTDTQYF
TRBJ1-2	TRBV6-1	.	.	TGTGCCAGCAGCCCGCGAACCCTAGCTAACTATGGCTACACCTTC	CASSPRTLANYGYTF
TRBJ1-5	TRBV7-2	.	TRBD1	TGTGCCAGCAGCGGAAACAGGGGACCCCAGCATTTT	CASSGNRGPQHF
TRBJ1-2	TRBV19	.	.	TGTGCCAGTAGTATAGGTCGGCAGGCCTGTGGCTACACCTTC	CASSIGRQACGYTF
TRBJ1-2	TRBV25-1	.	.	TGTGCCAGCAGTGAATTTGGGACAATCTATGGCTACACCTTC	CASSEFGTIYGYTF
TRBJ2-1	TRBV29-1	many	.	TGCAGCGTCACTAGTCCCCGGGGCTCCTACAATGAGCAGTTCTTC	CSVTSPRGSYNEQFF
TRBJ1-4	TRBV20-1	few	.	TGCAGTGCTCTCAGGGTCGGGAATGAAAAACTGTTTTTT	CSALRVGNEKLFF
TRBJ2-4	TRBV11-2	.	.	TGTGCCAGCAGCTGGCCAGGGCCGTACTTC	CASSWPGPYF
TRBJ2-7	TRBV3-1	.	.	TGTGCCAGCAGTACCGCGGGGGAGCAGTACTTC	CASSTAGEQYF
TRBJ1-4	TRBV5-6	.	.	TGTGCCAGCAGCTTGGGACCAAGGGACACAGAAATGAAATCACTGTTTTTT	CASSLGPRDTEMKSLFF
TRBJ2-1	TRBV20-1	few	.	TGCAGTGCTAGAGATGTGGGGGGCCGCACCTACAATGAGCAGTTCTTC	CSARDVGGRTYNEQFF